Reported below is one T cell receptor beta chain. Using immunoSEQ multiplex PCR, the repertoire was profiled, and TCRdb retains in-frame clones only, with some absent. Counted here are some 70,000 clones, about 83% occurring once; the ten biggest clones make up roughly 10%. The source of the sample is a study of T cell responses to AZD1222 COVID-19 vaccine. The source is an adult in good health. Material: peripheral blood, obtained on day 0 of AZD1222 vaccination.

CDR3 region: CASSLAGTGVGYTF. The CDR3 bases are TGCGCCAGCAGCTTGGCCGGGACAGGGGTTGGCTACACCTTC. The chain is built from TRBV5-1 and TRBJ1-2; 10 bases agree with TRBD1. The J segment lost 7 bases and the V segment lost 0 bases, leaving 3 bases of the junction unmatched. CDR1 is SGHRS, CDR2 YFSETQ, per germline. This CDR3 has 14 amino acids.